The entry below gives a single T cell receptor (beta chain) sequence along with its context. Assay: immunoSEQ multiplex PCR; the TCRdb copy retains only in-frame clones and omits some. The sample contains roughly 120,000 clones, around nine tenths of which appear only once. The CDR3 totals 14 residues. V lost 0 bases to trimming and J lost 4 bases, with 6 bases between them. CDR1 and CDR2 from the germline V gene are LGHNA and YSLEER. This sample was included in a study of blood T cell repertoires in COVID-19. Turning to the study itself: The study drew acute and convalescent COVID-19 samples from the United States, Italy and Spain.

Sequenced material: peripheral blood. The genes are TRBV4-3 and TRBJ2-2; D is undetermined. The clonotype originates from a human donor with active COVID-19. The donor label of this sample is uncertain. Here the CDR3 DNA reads TGCGCCAGCAGCCAAGATGTCAGCACCGGGGAGCTGTTTTTT. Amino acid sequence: CASSQDVSTGELFF.